This T cell receptor beta chain was sequenced in a study of regulatory T cells in long-lasting Graves disease. Study conclusions and caveats: Whereas new patients shared 800 to 1,000 public clonotypes, persistent patients shared more, at a few thousand.

Time point defined: newly diagnosed GD, antithyroid drugs for less than 3 months. The TCR library was made from RNA that had been extracted from PBMCs in TRIzol. This clonotype was seen many times. As yet, its antigen is unknown. HTBI primers from iRepertoire and Arm-PCR of CDR3 regions yielded the TCR beta libraries. MiXCR, run by TCRdb on the multiplex PCR reads, gives a single entry per CDR3 protein. The sample includes roughly 420,000 distinct CDR3 sequences, around 15% of them seen just once. This sample was shared with a second study, whose subject was T cells in Graves' hyperthyroidism and ophthalmopathy. That work adds: Every diagnosis used clinical symptoms, serum thyroxine and TRAb, thyroid ultrasound and orbital computed tomography. Primed by the HTBI set, a first-round RT-PCR was run on the TCR CDR3.

This sequence was found in a woman between 50 and 59 years old with Graves disease. The specimen was peripheral blood mononuclear cells (PBMCs), collected at new diagnosis, from a patient treated with antithyroid drugs.

This CDR3 reads CASSETGTPTKTQYF. The CDR3 DNA reads TGTGCCAGCAGCGAGACTGGGACTCCTACCAAGACCCAGTACTTC. This rearrangement joins TRBV7-9 to TRBJ2-5; weak D call: TRBD2 (6 bases). CDR1 and CDR2 from the germline V gene are SEHNR and FQNEAQ (reference sequence). This CDR3 has 15 residues. V lost 5 bases to trimming and J lost 6 bases, with 19 bases between them.